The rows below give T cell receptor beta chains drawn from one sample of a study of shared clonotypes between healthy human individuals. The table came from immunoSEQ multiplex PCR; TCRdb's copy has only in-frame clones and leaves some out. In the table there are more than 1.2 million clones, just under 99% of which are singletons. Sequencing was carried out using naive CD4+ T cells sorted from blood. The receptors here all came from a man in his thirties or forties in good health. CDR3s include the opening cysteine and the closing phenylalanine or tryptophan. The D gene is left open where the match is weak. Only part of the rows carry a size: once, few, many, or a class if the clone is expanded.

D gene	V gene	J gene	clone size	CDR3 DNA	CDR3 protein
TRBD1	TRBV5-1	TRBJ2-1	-	TGCGCCAGCAGCGACACGGCCGGGACAGGGGACAATGAGCAGTTCTTC	CASSDTAGTGDNEQFF
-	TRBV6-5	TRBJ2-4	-	TGTGCCAGCAGTTACTCGGGGGATCTGGTAAACATTCAGTACTTC	CASSYSGDLVNIQYF
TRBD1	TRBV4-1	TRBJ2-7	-	TGCGCCAGCAGCCAGGACCTGACAGGGATATACGAGCAGTACTTC	CASSQDLTGIYEQYF
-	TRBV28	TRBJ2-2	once	TGTGCCAGCAGTTTAGGTAGTCGGGGTTCGCTGTTTTTT	CASSLGSRGSLFF
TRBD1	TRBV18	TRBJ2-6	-	TGTGCCAGCTCACCGAAGCCCGGGACAGGGGGCTCTGGGGCCAACGTCCTGACTTTC	CASSPKPGTGGSGANVLTF
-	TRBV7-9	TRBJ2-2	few	TGTGCCAGCAGCTTACTAGCCCACACCGGGGAGCTGTTTTTT	CASSLLAHTGELFF
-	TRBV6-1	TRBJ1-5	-	TGTGCCAGCAGTGAGGGTCAGGTTAGCAATCAGCCCCAGCATTTT	CASSEGQVSNQPQHF
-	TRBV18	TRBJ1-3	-	TGTGCCAGCTCACCAGCAGAATCCTCTGGAAACACCATATATTTT	CASSPAESSGNTIYF
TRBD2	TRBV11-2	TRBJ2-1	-	TGTGCCAGCAGCTTAGCGACTAGCGGGAAATACAATGAGCAGTTCTTC	CASSLATSGKYNEQFF
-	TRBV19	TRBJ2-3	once	TGTGCCAGTAGTATACTCCAGGGGCCCACAGATACGCAGTATTTT	CASSILQGPTDTQYF
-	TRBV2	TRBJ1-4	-	TGTGCCAGCAGTGTGACTGAAAAACTGTTTTTT	CASSVTEKLFF
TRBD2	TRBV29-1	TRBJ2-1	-	TGCAGCGTGGCCCGACTAGCGGGAGTACCCTACAATGAGCAGTTCTTC	CSVARLAGVPYNEQFF
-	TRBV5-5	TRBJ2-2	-	TGTGCCAGCAGCTTGGCCGAGAACACCGGGGAGCTGTTTTTT	CASSLAENTGELFF
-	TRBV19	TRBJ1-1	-	TGTGCCAGTAGTCGATCCCAGGGCCGGAACACTGAAGCTTTCTTT	CASSRSQGRNTEAFF
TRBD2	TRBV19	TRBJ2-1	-	TGTGCCAGTAGTACCTTAGCGGGAGTAAACTACAATGAGCAGTTCTTC	CASSTLAGVNYNEQFF
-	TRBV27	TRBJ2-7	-	TGTGCCAGCAGTCATCGGCCTAGCGACTCCTACGAGCAGTACTTC	CASSHRPSDSYEQYF
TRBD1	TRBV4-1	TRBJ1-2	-	TGCGCCAGCAGCCAAGACGAGAACAGGGGGCGAGGCTACACCTTC	CASSQDENRGRGYTF
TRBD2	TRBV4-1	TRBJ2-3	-	TGCGCCAGCAGCCAAGATGGGCTAGCGGGAGTTAGCACAGATACGCAGTATTTT	CASSQDGLAGVSTDTQYF
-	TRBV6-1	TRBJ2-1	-	TGTGCCAGCAGATCCAGGTACTCCTACAATGAGCAGTTCTTC	CASRSRYSYNEQFF
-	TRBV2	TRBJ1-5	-	TGTGCCAGCGCCCCAACGGACAGTTCTAATCAGCCCCAGCATTTT	CASAPTDSSNQPQHF
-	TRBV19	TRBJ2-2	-	TGTGCCAGTAGTATTCGGGGGACCGGGGAGCTGTTTTTT	CASSIRGTGELFF
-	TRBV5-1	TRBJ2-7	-	TGCGCCAGCAGCAGGGACACCGACTACGAGCAGTACTTC	CASSRDTDYEQYF